These 32 T cell receptor beta chains were sequenced from one sample in a study of CD8+CD57+ T cells in acquired aplastic anemia. Whoever was chosen for sequencing had shown CD8+CD57+ cell expansion by flow cytometry. Genomic DNA provided the template from which TCR beta VDJ and CDR3 profiles were obtained. MiXCR was run by TCRdb on the reads, yielding one entry per CDR3 protein. Here the sample spans a few hundred thousand distinct CDR3 sequences, roughly 80% being singletons. The sequencing input was sorted CD4+, CD8+, or CD8+CD57+ T cells (not recorded which) from PBMCs. All receptors derive from a human donor with aplastic anemia.

This clonotype occurred once. Its ends do not fully match the called genes, so a read error is possible. The V and J genes are TRBV19 and TRBJ2-7; tentatively, D is TRBD2 (5 bases). The CDR3 spans 14 residues. In germline, CDR1 is LNHDA, CDR2 SQIVND (reference sequence). DNA for the CDR3: TGTGCCAGTAGTTTAGCGCGCGGAAACTACGAGGAGCAGTTC. As protein: CASSLARGNYEEQF.

As concerns this clonotype: One end of the junction varies from germline; a read error may be responsible. The chain has TRBV7-7 and TRBJ2-5; 12 positions agree with TRBD2. The CDR3 has 13 amino acids. The germline V gene encodes CDR1 SSHAT and CDR2 FNYEAQ (reference sequence). CDR3 nucleotide sequence: TGTGCCACCAGTCTAGCGGGGGGGGAGACCAAGTACTTC. This encodes CATSLAGGETKYF.

On this clonotype itself: A read error may produce the germline difference seen at one junction end. V gene TRBV7-9 combines with J gene TRBJ2-3, with D unclear. This CDR3 has 14 residues. Germline CDR1 SEHNR, CDR2 FQNEAQ (reference sequence). The CDR3 nucleotides are TGTGCCAGCAGCGGGCCGGGCAAAGCTGGTTCGGCCAAATTT. It is translated as CASSGPGKAGSAKF.

The chain joins TRBV5-4 to TRBJ2-3, with D hard to call. This CDR3 has 15 amino acids. Germline values: CDR1 SGHNT, CDR2 YYREEE (reference sequence). The ends were cut back, 4 bases at V and 1 base at J, with 13 bases in the middle. The CDR3 bases are TGTGCCAGCAGCCGTACTCTCGCGGGCACAGATACGCAGTATTTT. Its translation: CASSRTLAGTDTQYF.

The chain uses TRBV5-6 and TRBJ1-1; no clear D. The CDR3 contains 12 residues. The germline CDR1 and CDR2 sequences are SGHDT and YYEEEE. V was shortened by 3 bases and J by 6 bases, with 9 bases between the two germline ends. The CDR3 region is CASSSASPEAFF. In nucleotides, the CDR3 is TGTGCCAGCAGCTCGGCCAGCCCTGAAGCTTTCTTT.

Remarks on this clonotype: Germline is not matched at one junction end, which may reflect a read error. This chain joins TRBV7-8 and TRBJ2-3; a weak D match, TRBD1 (6 bases). This CDR3 region has 14 residues. Germline V gene sequence: CDR1 SGHVS, CDR2 FQNEAQ. CDR3 region: CASSLGVQGIYNDF. CDR3 DNA: TGTGCCAGCAGCTTAGGGGTTCAGGGGATTTACAATGATTTT.

Concerning this clonotype itself: The final CDR3 position lacks the conserved phenylalanine or tryptophan, pointing to a likely read error. The DNA is omitted, as the CDR3 cannot be located on it reliably, and the CDR3 follows TCRdb's listing. The V and J genes are TRBV2 and TRBJ2-1; the D call of TRBD1 is as the table states it, not checked on the DNA. The CDR3 comprises 16 residues, both ends counted. The germline gives CDR1 SNHLY, CDR2 FYNNEI. The CDR3 loop reads CASSEGGTDSQDLQPG.

This chain joins TRBV5-1 and TRBJ1-1, with a weak D call TRBD1 (6 bases). Germline V gene sequence: CDR1 SGHRS, CDR2 YFSETQ. This CDR3 spans 13 amino acids. Trimming took off 3 bases at V and 7 bases at J, with 13 bases between the two ends. The DNA of the CDR3 is TGCGCCAGCAGCTCCGAGGGGGAAGGTGAAGCTTTCTTT. Its protein is CASSSEGEGEAFF.

On this clonotype: Mismatch with germline at one junction end may stem from a read error. V and J are TRBV7-9 and TRBJ1-1; TRBD1 might be the D (5 bases). The CDR3 length is 14 residues. Germline V CDR1 and CDR2: SEHNR, FQNEAQ (reference sequence). CDR3: CASSLGEGGSNSLF. CDR3 DNA sequence: TGTGCCAGCAGCTTGGGGGAGGGCGGCTCTAATTCTCTCTTT.

The chain couples TRBV7-9 to TRBJ2-3; 7 nucleotides match TRBD2. V lost 1 base and J lost 8; bases outside the gene matches: 6. Germline V lookup: CDR1 SEHNR, CDR2 FQNEAQ (reference sequence). This CDR3 is built from 14 residues. This chain's CDR3 is CASSLVGGPGTQYF. Here the CDR3 DNA reads TGTGCCAGCAGCTTAGTGGGAGGGCCGGGTACGCAGTATTTT.

Note on this clonotype: One junction end disagrees with the germline gene, perhaps due to a read error. The chain carries TRBV7-9 and TRBJ2-1; TRBD1 matches at 11 bases. The CDR3 is 13 amino acids. CDR1 is SEHNR and CDR2 is FQNEAQ in the germline V gene (reference sequence). The CDR3 loop is CAGQGAREPQYFW. The CDR3 DNA reads as TGTGCCGGACAGGGGGCTAGGGAGCCCCAGTACTTCTGG.

This clonotype was recorded a few times. One end of the junction fails to match germline, which may point to a read error. The J gene is TRBJ2-5, the V gene TRBV2, with D tentatively TRBD1 or TRBD2 (6 bases each). This CDR3 is built from 14 residues. CDR1 is SNHLY, CDR2 FYNNEI, per germline. DNA of the CDR3: TGTGCCAGCGGGGACGGGGGCACCGAAGAGCCCCAGTTTTTC. Its protein product is CASGDGGTEEPQFF.

As to this clonotype: The DNA is omitted, as the CDR3 cannot be located on it reliably, and the CDR3 follows TCRdb's listing. The gene calls are TRBV7-9 and TRBJ2-7; the table's D call of TRBD1 was not tested on the DNA. Germline lookup yields CDR1 SEHNR and CDR2 FQNEAQ (reference sequence). A total of 15 residues make up the CDR3, ends included. CDR3 loop: CASSFGQGAEKLFYF.

This rearrangement joins TRBV7-3 to TRBJ1-1, with D possibly TRBD1 on 5 matching bases. Germline CDR1 and CDR2: SGHTA and FQGTGA. Trimming left V 5 bases short and J 6 bases short, with 16 bases between. The CDR3 contains 14 residues. In DNA form, the CDR3 reads TGTGCCAGCAGCGTAGGGGTGGGGACCTCTGAAGCTTTCTTT. Its translation: CASSVGVGTSEAFF.

The chain carries TRBV11-3 and TRBJ2-3; D may be TRBD1 (5 bases). The CDR3 spans 13 residues. The V gene lost 3 bases and the J gene lost 5 bases, with 9 bases spanning the gap. Germline V gene sequence: CDR1 SGHNT, CDR2 YENEEA. The DNA for the CDR3 is TGTGCCAGCAGCTTGGCCCAGGGAGATACGCAGTATTTT. It codes for CASSLAQGDTQYF.

With regard to this clonotype: Its ends do not fully match the called genes, so a read error is possible. This chain links TRBV2 with TRBJ2-6; tentatively, D is TRBD2 (6 bases). Germline CDR1 and CDR2: SNHLY and FYNNEI. The CDR3 extends over 16 amino acids. The CDR3 nucleotides read TGTGCCAGCGGGTTCGGGGGTAGCTATGCGCACTATTTCCTCACTTTC. It codes for CASGFGGSYAHYFLTF.

Note on this clonotype: A read error is likely, as this CDR3 ends without the conserved phenylalanine or tryptophan. The DNA is left out, because the CDR3 cannot be placed on it with certainty; the CDR3 is given as TCRdb lists it. The genes are TRBV7-8 and TRBJ2-7; TRBD1 is the table's D call and was not checked against the DNA. Germline assignment: CDR1 SGHVS and CDR2 FQNEAQ. The CDR3 spans 12 amino acids, including both terminal residues. The CDR3 sequence: CASSLTGPDDTH.

Points on this clonotype: The junction does not match germline at one end; this may be a read error. This rearrangement joins TRBV19 to TRBJ1-5; the D is unclear. The DNA end is a closer match to TRBJ2-1, so the J assignment may be wrong. Germline-derived CDR1 and CDR2 are LNHDA and SQIVND (reference sequence). This CDR3 has 15 residues. CDR3 in amino acids: CASSIATGRYKEQFF. The CDR3 region has the DNA TGTGCCAGTAGTATAGCGACCGGACGCTACAAGGAGCAGTTCTTC.

V and J are TRBV2 and TRBJ2-1, with D tentatively TRBD2 (5 bases). Matching the DNA end better, TRBJ2-7 makes the J call doubtful. Germline V gene sequence: CDR1 SNHLY, CDR2 FYNNEI. The CDR3 loop spans 15 amino acids. CDR3 DNA: TGTGCCAGCAGTCTTAGAAGCGGTGCGGCCAACGAGCAGTACTTC. The encoded protein is CASSLRSGAANEQYF.

The V gene is TRBV7-8, the J gene TRBJ2-3; D is possibly TRBD1 or TRBD2 (6 bases each). Germline assignment: CDR1 SGHVS and CDR2 FQNEAQ. Trimming stripped 0 bases from V and 15 bases from J, with 19 bases between. The CDR3 consists of 14 residues. In DNA, the CDR3 is TGTGCCAGCAGCTTAGCGCTGGAGGGGGGCTATGACTATTTT. Its protein product is CASSLALEGGYDYF.

The CDR3 loop is CASSLQRGGRVYEYTF. As DNA, the CDR3 is TGTGCCAGCAGCTTGCAGAGGGGCGGGCGCGTATATGAGTACACCTTC. J is TRBJ1-2 and V is TRBV7-3; D is possibly TRBD1 (5 bases). The CDR3 consists of 16 residues. V was pared by 3 bases and J by 11 bases, with 25 bases between. In germline, CDR1 is SGHTA, CDR2 FQGTGA.

Concerning this clonotype itself: Likely a read error: the CDR3 ends without its conserved phenylalanine or tryptophan. The DNA is omitted, as the CDR3 cannot be located on it reliably, and the CDR3 follows TCRdb's listing. The J gene is TRBJ2-1, the V gene TRBV7-8. The CDR3 spans 13 residues, counting both ends. CDR1 is SGHVS, CDR2 FQNEAQ, per germline. The chain's CDR3 is CASSLGGGPGKLY.

The CDR3: CASGVAGNIQYSVHF. In DNA, the CDR3 is TGTGCCAGCGGAGTGGCCGGGAACATTCAGTACTCCGTCCACTTT. The chain recombines TRBV9 with TRBJ1-6; no clear D. This CDR3 is built from 15 residues. Germline V lookup: CDR1 SGDLS, CDR2 YYNGEE. Trimming cost V 7 bases and J 17 bases, with 28 bases left between them. The variable domain in full, with the rest retrieved from reference TRBV9 and TRBJ1-6, is DSGVTQTPKHLITATGQRVTLRCSPRSGDLSVYWYQQSLDQGLQFLIQYYNGEERAKGNILERFSAQQFPDLHSELNLSSLELGDSALYFCASGVAGNIQYSVHFGNGTRLTVT.

In regard to this clonotype: The DNA is omitted, as the CDR3 cannot be located on it reliably, and the CDR3 follows TCRdb's listing. CDR3 region: CAGQGAGETQYFGTF. The V and J genes are TRBV7-9 and TRBJ1-2; no DNA check was done on the table's D call, TRBD1. Termini included, the CDR3 measures 15 amino acids. Germline lookup yields CDR1 SEHNR and CDR2 FQNEAQ (reference sequence).

The rearrangement links TRBV9 to TRBJ2-2; 8 positions match TRBD2. Germline V CDR1 and CDR2: SGDLS, YYNGEE. V shed 4 bases, J shed 7 bases, and the junction held 6 bases outside the gene matches. This CDR3 comprises 14 residues. CDR3 DNA sequence: TGTGCCAGCAGCTTTCGGGGGGGCGGCGGGGAGCTGTTTTTT. It yields the protein CASSFRGGGGELFF.

The sample holds one count of this clonotype. At one end, the junction sequence differs from germline, possibly due to a read error. In nucleotides, the CDR3 is TGTGCCAGCAGTGGTGCAGCGGGGCCCACCGGGGAGCATTTT. Amino acid sequence: CASSGAAGPTGEHF. The chain joins TRBV9 to TRBJ2-3; 7 positions agree with TRBD2. Germline CDR1 reads SGDLS; CDR2 reads YYNGEE. The CDR3 length is 14 residues. Filled out from reference TRBV9 and TRBJ2-3, the complete variable domain reads DSGVTQTPKHLITATGQRVTLRCSPRSGDLSVYWYQQSLDQGLQFLIQYYNGEERAKGNILERFSAQQFPDLHSELNLSSLELGDSALYFCASSGAAGPTGEHFGPGTRLTVL.

Of note for this clonotype: A much larger clone lies a single base off, so this may be a read error. The rearrangement joins TRBV7-2 to TRBJ2-1; 8 bases agree with TRBD1. The CDR3 spans 16 residues. CDR1 and CDR2 from the germline V gene are SGHTA and FQGNSA. V shed 3 bases, J shed 13 bases, and the junction held 17 bases outside the gene matches. The CDR3 nucleotides are TGTGCCAGCAGCTTGCCAGGGGGCGCCGACAATGGCTACCAGTTCTTC. It codes for CASSLPGGADNGYQFF.

Worth noting for this clonotype: At one end, the junction sequence differs from germline, possibly due to a read error. CDR3 loop: CASSPGLAGESLHF. The CDR3 nucleotides read TGTGCCAGCAGCCCTGGCCTGGCGGGGGAATCGCTGCATTTT. The V call is TRBV7-3, the J call TRBJ1-6; a possible D gene is TRBD1 (5 bases). The germline V gene encodes CDR1 SGHTA and CDR2 FQGTGA. There are 14 residues in the CDR3.

Details on this clonotype: At one end, the junction sequence differs from germline, possibly due to a read error. The genes are TRBV9 and TRBJ1-6, with 8 bases identical to TRBD1. The CDR3 runs to 14 residues. Germline loops: CDR1 SGDLS, CDR2 YYNGEE. The CDR3: CASASGTGSSPPHF. The CDR3 DNA reads as TGTGCTAGTGCCTCCGGGACAGGCAGTTCACCCCCCCACTTT.

The J gene is TRBJ2-3, the V gene TRBV10-3, with D perhaps TRBD2 (7 bases). CDR1 is ENHRY, CDR2 SYGVKD, per germline. V was shortened by 7 bases and J by 5 bases, with 13 bases between the two germline ends. The CDR3 spans 13 residues. CDR3 in amino acids: CAIMRGPEDTQYF. CDR3 DNA sequence: TGTGCCATCATGCGGGGGCCTGAAGATACGCAGTATTTT.

In regard to this clonotype: The junction shows a germline mismatch at one end, possibly a read error. The V call is TRBV9, the J call TRBJ2-7; the D gene is possibly TRBD1 (5 bases). Germline V gene data show CDR1 as SGDLS and CDR2 as YYNGEE. This CDR3 has 16 residues. The CDR3 DNA is TGTGCCAGCAGCGACGCTTGGGCGCAACAGGAAGATGAGCAGTGCTTC. It encodes CASSDAWAQQEDEQCF.

The chain couples TRBV11-2 to TRBJ2-3; the D gene is possibly TRBD1 (6 bases). V lost 4 bases and J lost 6, with 14 bases in between. CDR3 length equals 14 residues. Germline V CDR1 and CDR2: SGHAT, FQNNGV. CDR3 DNA: TGTGCCAGCAGCTCCGCTACAGGGACCGATACGCAGTATTTT. This encodes CASSSATGTDTQYF.